This T cell receptor (beta chain) was identified during a study of blood T cell repertoires in COVID-19. About the study: The United States, Italy and Spain provided the acute and convalescent COVID-19 samples. In each case, the material was cDNA or gDNA derived from T cells, B-cell-depleted T cells, or PBMCs.

Trimming at V came to 2 bases and at J to 5 bases, leaving 9 bases not matched to a gene. CDR3 length: 15 residues. Germline V gene data show CDR1 as WNHNN and CDR2 as SYGVQD (reference sequence). Authors' data handling: Estimates of nucleated cell counts were drawn from the amplification of reference gene primers. The protocol was immunoSEQ multiplex PCR, while the TCRdb copy is restricted to in-frame clones and leaves out a portion. That table furnishes V, J and clone size, whereas the DNA furnished D and trimming. Of about 200,000 clones in the sample, 80% to 95% were seen once. The specimen sequenced was peripheral blood. The TCR sequence derives from a man aged 55 to 70 with COVID-19, enrolled during active disease. The rearrangement joins TRBV10-1 to TRBJ2-7; 7 bases line up with TRBD1. The CDR3, as DNA: TGCGCCAGCAGTGAGCACAGGGGTTTTGTTCACGAGCAGTACTTC. Translating gives CASSEHRGFVHEQYF.